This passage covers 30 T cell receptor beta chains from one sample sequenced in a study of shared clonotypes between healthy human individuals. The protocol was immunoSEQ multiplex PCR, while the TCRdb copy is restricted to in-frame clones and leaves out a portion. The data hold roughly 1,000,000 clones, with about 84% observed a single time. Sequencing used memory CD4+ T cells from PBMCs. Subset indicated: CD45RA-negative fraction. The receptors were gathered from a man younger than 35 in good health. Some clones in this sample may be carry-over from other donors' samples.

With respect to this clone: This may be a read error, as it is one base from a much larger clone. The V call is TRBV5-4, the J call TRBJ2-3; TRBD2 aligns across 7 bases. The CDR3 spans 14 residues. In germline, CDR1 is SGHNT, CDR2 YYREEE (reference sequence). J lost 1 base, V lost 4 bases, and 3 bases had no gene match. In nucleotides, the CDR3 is TGTGCCAGCAGCACGACTAGCCGCACAGATACGCAGTATTTT. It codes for CASSTTSRTDTQYF.

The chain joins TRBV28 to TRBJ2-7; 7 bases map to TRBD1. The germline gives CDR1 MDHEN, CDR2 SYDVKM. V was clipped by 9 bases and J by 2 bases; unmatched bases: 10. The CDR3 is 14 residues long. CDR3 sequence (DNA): TGTGCCAGTCGAGGGGGCAGGGGCACCTACGAGCAGTACTTC. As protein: CASRGGRGTYEQYF. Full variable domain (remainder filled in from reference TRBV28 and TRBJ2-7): DVKVTQSSRYLVKRTGEKVFLECVQDMDHENMFWYRQDPGLGLRLIYFSYDVKMKEKGDIPEGYSVSREKKERFSLILESASTNQTSMYLCASRGGRGTYEQYFGPGTRLTVT.

The CDR3 DNA reads as TGCGCCAGCAGCGGGGGAGGGACTAGTAAAGAGACCCAGTACTTC. Translation gives CASSGGGTSKETQYF. The chain uses TRBV5-1 and TRBJ2-5, with TRBD2 identical over 8 bases. Germline V CDR1 and CDR2: SGHRS, YFSETQ. There are 15 residues in the CDR3. V shed 4 bases and J 3 bases; nucleotides not matched to a gene: 8.

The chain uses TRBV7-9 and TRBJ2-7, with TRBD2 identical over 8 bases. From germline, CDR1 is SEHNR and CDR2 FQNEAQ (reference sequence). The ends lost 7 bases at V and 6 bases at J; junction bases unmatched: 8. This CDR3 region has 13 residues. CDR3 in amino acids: CASTPGGKGEQYF. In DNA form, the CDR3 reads TGTGCCAGCACCCCGGGGGGGAAAGGCGAGCAGTACTTC.

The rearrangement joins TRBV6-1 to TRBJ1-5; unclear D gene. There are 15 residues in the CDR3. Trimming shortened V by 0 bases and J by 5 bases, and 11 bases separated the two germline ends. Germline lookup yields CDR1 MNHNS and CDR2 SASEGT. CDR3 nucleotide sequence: TGTGCCAGCAGTGAAGCGTTCCCTCAGGATCAGCCCCAGCATTTT. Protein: CASSEAFPQDQPQHF.

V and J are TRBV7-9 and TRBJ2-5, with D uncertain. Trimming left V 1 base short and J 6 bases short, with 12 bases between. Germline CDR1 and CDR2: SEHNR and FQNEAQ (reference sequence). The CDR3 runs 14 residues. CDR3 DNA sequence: TGTGCCAGCAGCTTAGATCGGATGCCACAGACCCAGTACTTC. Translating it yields CASSLDRMPQTQYF.

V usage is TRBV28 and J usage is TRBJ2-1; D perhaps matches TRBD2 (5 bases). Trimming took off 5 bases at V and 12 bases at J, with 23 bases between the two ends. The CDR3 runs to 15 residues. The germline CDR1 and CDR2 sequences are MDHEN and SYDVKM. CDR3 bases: TGTGCCAGCAGTGTTTGGTCCCTATCTGGTCGGGGGCAGTTCTTC. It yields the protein CASSVWSLSGRGQFF. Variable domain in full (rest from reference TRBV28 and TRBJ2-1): DVKVTQSSRYLVKRTGEKVFLECVQDMDHENMFWYRQDPGLGLRLIYFSYDVKMKEKGDIPEGYSVSREKKERFSLILESASTNQTSMYLCASSVWSLSGRGQFFGPGTRLTVL.

The CDR3 nucleotides are TGTGCCAGTAGTACTCGCCAGGGCAATCAGCCCCAGCATTTT. Amino acids: CASSTRQGNQPQHF. The rearrangement joins TRBV19 to TRBJ1-5, with unresolved D. The germline V and J ends were trimmed by 4 bases and 2 bases, with 9 bases remaining between them. Germline V lookup: CDR1 LNHDA, CDR2 SQIVND (reference sequence). The CDR3 loop spans 14 amino acids.

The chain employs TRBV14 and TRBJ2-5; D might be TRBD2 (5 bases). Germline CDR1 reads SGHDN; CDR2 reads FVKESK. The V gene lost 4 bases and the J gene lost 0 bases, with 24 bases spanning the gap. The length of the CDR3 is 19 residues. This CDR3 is CASSRRSRGAGLYQETQYF. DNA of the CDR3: TGTGCCAGCAGCCGAAGGTCAAGAGGAGCTGGACTTTACCAAGAGACCCAGTACTTC. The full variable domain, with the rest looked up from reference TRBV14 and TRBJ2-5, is EAGVTQFPSHSVIEKGQTVTLRCDPISGHDNLYWYRRVMGKEIKFLLHFVKESKQDESGMPNNRFLAERTGGTYSTLKVQPAELEDSGVYFCASSRRSRGAGLYQETQYFGPGTRLLVL.

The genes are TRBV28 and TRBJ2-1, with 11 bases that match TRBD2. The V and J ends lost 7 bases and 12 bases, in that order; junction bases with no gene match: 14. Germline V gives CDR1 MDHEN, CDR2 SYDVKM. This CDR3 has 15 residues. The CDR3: CASNKVASGRSRQFF. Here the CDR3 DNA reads TGTGCCAGCAACAAAGTGGCTAGCGGGAGGTCTCGGCAGTTCTTC.

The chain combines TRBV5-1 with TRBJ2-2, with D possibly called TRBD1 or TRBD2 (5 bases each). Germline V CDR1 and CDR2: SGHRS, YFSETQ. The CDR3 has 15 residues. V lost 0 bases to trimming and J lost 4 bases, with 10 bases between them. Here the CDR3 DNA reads TGCGCCAGCAGCTTGGTAGGGGACCTCACCGGGGAGCTGTTTTTT. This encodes CASSLVGDLTGELFF.

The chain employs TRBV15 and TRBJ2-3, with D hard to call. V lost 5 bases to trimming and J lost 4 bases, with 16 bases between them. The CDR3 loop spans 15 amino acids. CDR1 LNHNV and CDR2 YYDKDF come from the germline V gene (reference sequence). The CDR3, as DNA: TGTGCCACCAGCCCCGACCCTACCAGGCCAGATACGCAGTATTTT. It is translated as CATSPDPTRPDTQYF.

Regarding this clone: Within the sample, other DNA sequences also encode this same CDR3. The CDR3 sequence: CASSSTGSTDTQYF. The DNA for the CDR3 is TGTGCCAGCAGCTCGACAGGGTCCACAGATACGCAGTATTTT. The chain is built from TRBV5-4 and TRBJ2-3; TRBD1 agrees at 7 bases. The ends lost 3 bases at V and 2 bases at J; junction bases unmatched: 3. Looked up from germline, CDR1 is SGHNT and CDR2 is YYREEE (reference sequence). This CDR3 has 14 residues.

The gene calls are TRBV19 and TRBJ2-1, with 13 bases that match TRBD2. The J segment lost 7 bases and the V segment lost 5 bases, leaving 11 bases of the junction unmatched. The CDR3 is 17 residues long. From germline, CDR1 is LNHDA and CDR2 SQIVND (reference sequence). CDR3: CASSSRLAGGPRNEQFF. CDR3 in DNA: TGTGCCAGTAGTTCACGACTAGCGGGAGGCCCAAGGAATGAGCAGTTCTTC.

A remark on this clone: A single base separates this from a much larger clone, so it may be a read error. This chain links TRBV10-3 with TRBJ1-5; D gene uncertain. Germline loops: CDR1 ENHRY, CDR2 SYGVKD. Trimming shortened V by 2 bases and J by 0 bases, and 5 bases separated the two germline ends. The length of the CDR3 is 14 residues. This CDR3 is CAISEGDSNQPQHF. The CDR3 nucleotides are TGTGCCATCAGTGAGGGGGATAGCAATCAGCCCCAGCATTTT.

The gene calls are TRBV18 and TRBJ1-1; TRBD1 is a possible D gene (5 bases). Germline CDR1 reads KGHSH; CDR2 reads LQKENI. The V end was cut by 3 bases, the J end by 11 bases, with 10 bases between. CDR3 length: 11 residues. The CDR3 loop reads CASSPGTGAFF. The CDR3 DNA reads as TGTGCCAGCTCACCCGGGACTGGCGCTTTCTTT.

The CDR3 DNA reads as TGTGCCAGCAGACGGGGACTAGCGGGTAACAATGAGCAGTTCTTC. Protein product: CASRRGLAGNNEQFF. This chain links TRBV7-2 with TRBJ2-1, with TRBD2 matching over 12 bases. CDR1 and CDR2 (germline): SGHTA, FQGNSA. With 6 bases clipped from V and 5 bases from J, the junction kept 5 bases outside the gene matches. The CDR3 is made up of 15 amino acids.

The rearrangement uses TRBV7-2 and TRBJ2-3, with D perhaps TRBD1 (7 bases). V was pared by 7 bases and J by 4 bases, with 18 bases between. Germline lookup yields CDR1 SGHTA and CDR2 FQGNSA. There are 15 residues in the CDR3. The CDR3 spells CASKLRRGLADTQYF. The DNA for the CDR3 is TGTGCCAGCAAATTAAGGAGGGGGCTAGCAGATACGCAGTATTTT.

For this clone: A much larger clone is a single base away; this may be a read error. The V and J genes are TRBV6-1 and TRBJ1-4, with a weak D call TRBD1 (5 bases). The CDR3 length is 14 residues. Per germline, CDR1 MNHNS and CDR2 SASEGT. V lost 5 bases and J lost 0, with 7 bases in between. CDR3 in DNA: TGTGCCAGCAGTAGACAGACAACTAATGAAAAACTGTTTTTT. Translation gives CASSRQTTNEKLFF.

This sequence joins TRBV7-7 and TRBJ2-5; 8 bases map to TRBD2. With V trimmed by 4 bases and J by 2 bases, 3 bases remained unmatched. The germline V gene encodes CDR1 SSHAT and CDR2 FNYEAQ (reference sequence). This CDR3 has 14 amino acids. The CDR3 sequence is CASSSTSGQETQYF. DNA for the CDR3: TGTGCCAGCAGCTCAACTAGCGGACAAGAGACCCAGTACTTC.

The CDR3 spells CASSLRDSYEKLFF. As DNA, the CDR3 is TGTGCCAGCAGCTTAAGGGACAGTTATGAAAAACTGTTTTTT. The chain uses TRBV7-9 and TRBJ1-4; 7 bases agree with TRBD1. Per germline, CDR1 SEHNR and CDR2 FQNEAQ (reference sequence). V lost 2 bases, J lost 6 bases, and 3 bases stayed unmatched. The CDR3 contains 14 residues.

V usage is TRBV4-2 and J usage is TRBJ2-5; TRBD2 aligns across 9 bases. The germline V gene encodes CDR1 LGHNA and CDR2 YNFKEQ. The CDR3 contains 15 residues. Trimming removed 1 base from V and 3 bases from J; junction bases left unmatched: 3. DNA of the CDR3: TGTGCCAGCAGCCAAGGTCGACTAGCGGAAGAGACCCAGTACTTC. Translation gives CASSQGRLAEETQYF.

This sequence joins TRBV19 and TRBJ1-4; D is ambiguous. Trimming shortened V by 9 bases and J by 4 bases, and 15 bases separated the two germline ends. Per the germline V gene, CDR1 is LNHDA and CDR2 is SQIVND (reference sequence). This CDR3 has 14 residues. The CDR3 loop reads CASAAAGYNEKLFF. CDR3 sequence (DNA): TGTGCCAGCGCCGCTGCTGGATATAATGAAAAACTGTTTTTT.

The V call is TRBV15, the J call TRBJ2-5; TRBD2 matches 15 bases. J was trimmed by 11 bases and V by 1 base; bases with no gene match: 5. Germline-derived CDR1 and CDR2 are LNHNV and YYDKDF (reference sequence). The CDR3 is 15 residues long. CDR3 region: CATSRGTSGRAVQYF. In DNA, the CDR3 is TGTGCCACCAGCAGAGGGACTAGCGGGAGGGCCGTTCAGTACTTC.

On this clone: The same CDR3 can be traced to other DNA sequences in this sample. CDR3 nucleotides: TGTGCCAGCAGTGTTAGCAGCTACGAGCAGTACTTC. Translating it yields CASSVSSYEQYF. This rearrangement joins TRBV25-1 to TRBJ2-7; no clear D. From germline, CDR1 is MGHDK and CDR2 SYGVNS. The CDR3 contains 12 residues. V shed 4 bases and J shed 3 bases, with 7 bases lying between them.

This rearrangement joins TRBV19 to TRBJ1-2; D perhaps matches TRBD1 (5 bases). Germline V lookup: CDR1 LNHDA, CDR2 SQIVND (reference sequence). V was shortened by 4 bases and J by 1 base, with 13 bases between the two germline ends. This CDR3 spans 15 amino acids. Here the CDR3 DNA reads TGTGCCAGTAGTACTCAACTTGGGGGTAACTATGGCTACACCTTC. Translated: CASSTQLGGNYGYTF.

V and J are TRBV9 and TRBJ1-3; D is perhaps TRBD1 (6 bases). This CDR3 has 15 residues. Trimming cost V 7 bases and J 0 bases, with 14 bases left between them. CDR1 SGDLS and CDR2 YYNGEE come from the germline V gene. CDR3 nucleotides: TGTGCCAGCGCCAGGGGAGACAGCTCTGGAAACACCATATATTTT. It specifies CASARGDSSGNTIYF.

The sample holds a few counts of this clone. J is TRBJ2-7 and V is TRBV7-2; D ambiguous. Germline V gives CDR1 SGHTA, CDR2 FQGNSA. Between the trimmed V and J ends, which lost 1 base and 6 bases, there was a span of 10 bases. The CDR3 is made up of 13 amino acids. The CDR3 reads CASSLGQSSEQYF. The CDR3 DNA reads TGTGCCAGCAGCTTAGGTCAGTCCAGCGAGCAGTACTTC.

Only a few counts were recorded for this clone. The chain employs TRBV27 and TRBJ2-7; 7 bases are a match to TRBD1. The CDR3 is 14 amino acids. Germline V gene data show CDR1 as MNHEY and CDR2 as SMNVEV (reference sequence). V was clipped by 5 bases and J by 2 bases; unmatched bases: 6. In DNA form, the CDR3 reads TGTGCCAGCAGTACCATTACAGGGGCCTACGAGCAGTACTTC. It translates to CASSTITGAYEQYF.

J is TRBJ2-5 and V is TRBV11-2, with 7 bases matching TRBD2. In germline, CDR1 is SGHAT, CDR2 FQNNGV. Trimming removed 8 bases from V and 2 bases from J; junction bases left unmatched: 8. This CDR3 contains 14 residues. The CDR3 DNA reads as TGTGCCAGCGGGACCGGGGGGTGGCAAGAGACCCAGTACTTC. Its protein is CASGTGGWQETQYF.